This TCR beta chain was found in a study of Ad26.COV2.S vaccination and SARS-CoV-2 variants (dated by TCRdb to about 2021). Concerning the study at large: Vaccine-arm donors came from COV1001, a multicentre, randomized, double-blind, placebo-controlled phase I-IIa trial of Ad26.COV2.S in healthy adults. TCRbeta repertoire sequencing was used to assess the specificity and breadth of SARS-CoV-2-reactive T cell receptors after Ad26.COV2.S vaccination. Throughout the experiments and outcome assessment, investigators stayed blinded to trial group allocation. Ad26.COV2.S was given intramuscularly at 5x10^10 or 1x10^11 viral particles, as a single shot or as two shots 56 days apart. The TCR-sequenced set comprised approximately 32 samples: some 20 Ad26.COV2.S vaccine recipients, 5 placebo recipients and 8 SARS-CoV-2 convalescent individuals. Trial participants were randomized into five groups of five, in which low-dose or high-dose Ad26.COV2.S was given once or twice, or placebo was given on both occasions.

TCRbeta CDR3 regions were sequenced with the immunoSEQ Assay. After extraction, genomic DNA underwent amplification by bias-controlled multiplex PCR, followed by high-throughput sequencing. Per the original workflow: To quantify the absolute abundance of every unique TCRbeta CDR3 region, sequences were collapsed and filtered. T cell fraction was estimated by normalization of TCRbeta template counts to usable DNA, with usable DNA being measured through amplification of reference genes present in all nucleated cells. Repertoire TCRs were annotated as SARS-CoV-2-specific by exact matching of V gene, CDR3 amino acid sequence and J gene to a known reactive TCR set. MIRA supplied the reference SARS-CoV-2 TCR set, which was filtered for enrichment in COVID-19-positive ImmuneCODE repertoires so that public or cross-reactive TCRs were removed. Based on the MIRA antigens, annotated TCRs were further analysed at the level of specific ORF or position within ORF. Breadth was defined as annotated unique rearrangements over total unique productive rearrangements; depth was the summed frequency of those rearrangements. TCR breadth was compared between groups using two-sided Wilcoxon rank-sum tests. In TCRdb, the immuneACCESS table is reduced to in-frame sequences with V and J assigned. These tables do not hold every clone; where another copy was compared, an unresolved V gene accounts for under half, and the others remain unexplained. That table is the source of V, J and clone size, and D and trimming were worked out from the DNA. Within this sample are 430,000 or so clones, with over 75% of them counted one time only. The ten largest clones represent less than 15% of the sample.

Broad study findings and their caveats: Comparing responses between vaccine doses or regimens was not something the study was powered to do. After vaccination, spike-specific CD8+ and CD4+ T cell responses were reported to show substantial breadth. Comparable non-spike TCR breadth was observed between vaccine and placebo recipients, consistent with only spike being contained in the vaccine. It was noted by the authors that total T cell responses may have been underestimated by the TCR breadth and depth analyses. Spike-specific TCR breadth was higher in Ad26.COV2.S recipients than in placebo recipients (P = 0.0014).

In the paper's terms, the treatment or condition label means: approximately 18 received Ad26.COV2.S at low or high dose, single or two shots; 5 received placebo; per-sample allocation not given. Repertoires of vaccine and placebo recipients were sequenced from samples collected on day 63 after the first injection. In Cohort 1b, 25 to 30 adults aged 18-55 years were enrolled at a single site in Boston, USA, between 29 July and 7 August 2020. Ad26.COV2.S was a replication-incompetent adenovirus type 26 vector that expressed a prefusion-stabilized SARS-CoV-2 spike protein derived from the original Wuhan strain. Concerning this clone: Its antigen remains unidentified. Base qualities were left out, and no much larger clone turns up one base away.

At the junction V is shortened by 4 bases and J by 2 bases; bases outside the gene matches: 2. The cysteine opens and the phenylalanine closes a CDR3 of 15 amino acids. The DNA shown is the 45-base CDR3, in frame from base 1. In the germline V gene (reference sequence), CDR1 corresponds to LNHDA and CDR2 to SQIVND. Sequences were derived from peripheral blood, sampled in a trial of Ad26.COV2.S vaccine versus placebo. The V gene is TRBV19 and the J gene is TRBJ2-1; 10 nucleotides in the junction match TRBD1. The clonotype was recovered from a person between 18 and 65 years old who received the Ad26.COV2.S COVID-19 vaccine or a placebo. This receptor has the CDR3 CASSKGQGTYNEQFF. In nucleotide form, the sequence is TGTGCCAGTAGTAAGGGACAGGGGACCTACAATGAGCAGTTCTTC.